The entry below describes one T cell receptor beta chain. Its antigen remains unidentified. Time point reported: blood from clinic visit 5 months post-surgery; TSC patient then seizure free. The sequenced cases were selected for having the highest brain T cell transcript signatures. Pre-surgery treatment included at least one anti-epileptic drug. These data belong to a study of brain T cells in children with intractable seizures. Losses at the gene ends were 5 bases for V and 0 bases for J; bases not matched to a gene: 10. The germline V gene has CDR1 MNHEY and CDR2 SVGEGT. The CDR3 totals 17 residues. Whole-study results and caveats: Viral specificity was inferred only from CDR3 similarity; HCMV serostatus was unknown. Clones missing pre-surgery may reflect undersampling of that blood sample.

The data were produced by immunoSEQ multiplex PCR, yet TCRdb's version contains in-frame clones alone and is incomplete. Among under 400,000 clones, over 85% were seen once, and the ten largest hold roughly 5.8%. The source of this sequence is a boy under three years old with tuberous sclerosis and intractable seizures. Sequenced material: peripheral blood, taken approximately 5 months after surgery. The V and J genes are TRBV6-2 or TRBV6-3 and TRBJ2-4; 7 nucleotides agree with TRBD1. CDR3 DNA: TGTGCCAGCAGTCTCCGGGACAGCCCTTTAGCCAAAAACATTCAGTACTTC. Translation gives CASSLRDSPLAKNIQYF.